The present TCR beta chain was sequenced within a study of T-cell reconstitution after alpha-beta-depleted transplantation in children. This clonotype was found many times. Preparation of the TCRbeta library involved a method that used unique molecular identifiers. A single record per CDR3 protein comes from TCRdb applying MiXCR to the PCR reads. The table lists about 1,000,000 distinct CDR3 sequences, roughly 31% of them singletons. V dropped 2 bases and J dropped 0 bases, with 10 bases sitting between them. The germline V gene encodes CDR1 SGHTA and CDR2 FQGNSA. The CDR3 has 16 amino acids. The sample in question was PBMCs, mostly from graft donor cells, obtained 360 days after TCRalphabeta/CD19-depleted stem cell transplant. The receptor was derived from a boy younger than two who had a stem cell transplant for SCID, so the T cells may come from the graft donor. V is TRBV7-2 and J is TRBJ2-2; D not certain. The CDR3 bases are TGTGCCAGCAGCTTATCAGCGCTTACGAACACCGGGGAGCTGTTTTTT. This gives the protein CASSLSALTNTGELFF.